This is a list of T cell receptor beta chains from one sample in a study of T cell repertoires in cytomegalovirus infection. TCRdb fed the reads into MiXCR, producing one record per CDR3 protein. The sample includes about 310,000 distinct CDR3 sequences, about 9.1% of them seen just once. Sequencing input: PBMCs. The receptors were gathered from a human donor in good health (CMV status not recorded). Some clones in this sample may be carry-over from other donors' samples. The CDR3 runs from the conserved cysteine through the conserved F or W. D genes are given only for firm matches. Clone size is given for some rows only: seen once, a few or many times, or a class if the clone is expanded.

d_call,v_call,clone_size,j_call,cdr3_nt,cdr3_aa
TRBD2,TRBV28,many,TRBJ2-1,TGTGCCAGCAACCAGCGGGGGGGTGCCAATGAGCAGTTCTTC,CASNQRGGANEQFF
.,TRBV4-2,many,TRBJ2-7,TGTGCCAGCAGCCAAGAACAGGTGACTGCCTACGAGCAGTACTTC,CASSQEQVTAYEQYF
TRBD1,TRBV29-1,few,TRBJ2-1,TGCAGCGGTGGGACAGGGACGGGGAATGAGCAGTTCTTC,CSGGTGTGNEQFF
TRBD1,TRBV29-1,many,TRBJ2-1,TGCAGCGTTGTGGGACAGGTCAATGAGCAGTTCTTC,CSVVGQVNEQFF
TRBD1,TRBV6-2/TRBV6-3,many,TRBJ2-3,TGTGCCAGCAGTGGCGGGACAGGGGTTATCACAGATACGCAGTATTTT,CASSGGTGVITDTQYF
.,TRBV5-6,many,TRBJ1-1,TGTGCCAGCAGTCGGGACAAACTGAACACTGAAGCTTTCTTT,CASSRDKLNTEAFF
.,TRBV7-2,many,TRBJ2-3,TGTGCCAGCAGCTTAGGAGGGGGGGCCGTGGATACGCAGTATTTT,CASSLGGGAVDTQYF
TRBD1,TRBV15,many,TRBJ1-2,TGTGCCACCAGCAGACCCTCTTCCGGGACAGGGGATGGCTACACCTTC,CATSRPSSGTGDGYTF
.,TRBV11-2,many,TRBJ2-2,TGTGCCAGCAGCTTACTGTCAGGGTCCCAACTTACCGGGGAGCTGTTTTTT,CASSLLSGSQLTGELFF
.,TRBV5-4,.,TRBJ2-3,TGTGCCAGCAGCTTGGATAGCGGATTCACAGATACGCAGTATTTT,CASSLDSGFTDTQYF
TRBD1,TRBV29-1,many,TRBJ2-1,TGCAGCGTTGAAGTCGGCAGGGGGCCCTACAATGAGCAGTTCTTC,CSVEVGRGPYNEQFF
.,TRBV28,many,TRBJ2-2,TGTGCCAGCAACCCAAACACCGGGGAGCTGTTTTTT,CASNPNTGELFF
.,TRBV7-9,.,TRBJ1-4,TGTGCCAGCAGCCCCCAGGACAGAGCAACTAATGAAAAACTGTTTTTT,CASSPQDRATNEKLFF
TRBD2,TRBV20-1,many,TRBJ2-1,TGCAGTGCTAGACGGTCTAGCGGACGCAATGAGCAGTTCTTC,CSARRSSGRNEQFF
.,TRBV10-3,many,TRBJ2-2,TGTGCCATCAGTGAAAGGGAAGCTACCGGGGAGCTGTTTTTT,CAISEREATGELFF
.,TRBV12-3/TRBV12-4,few,TRBJ1-6,TGTGCCAGCAGTCTCAGGGACGGGAGTTCACCCCTCCACTTT,CASSLRDGSSPLHF
.,TRBV7-3,many,TRBJ2-2,TGTGCCAGCAGCTTAATCGGGACCCCCGGCGGGGAGCTGTTTTTT,CASSLIGTPGGELFF
.,TRBV6-4,.,TRBJ2-3,TGTACCAGCAGTGACCGCGGGGGCTCAGTCGATACGCAGTATTTT,CTSSDRGGSVDTQYF
TRBD2,TRBV7-2,many,TRBJ2-3,TGTGCCAGCAGCCCGGGACTAGCATTAACAGATACGCAGTATTTT,CASSPGLALTDTQYF
.,TRBV28,.,TRBJ2-2,TGTGCCAGCAGTTTGGGGGGCGCGCGGACCGGGGAGCTGTTTTTT,CASSLGGARTGELFF
.,TRBV19,.,TRBJ1-5,TGTGCCAGTAGCCCGGGAGGGGGAAACAGGTGGAATCAGCCCCAGCATTTT,CASSPGGGNRWNQPQHF
.,TRBV7-9,many,TRBJ2-1,TGTGCCACCTGGGCCCTTAACAATGAGCAGTTCTTC,CATWALNNEQFF
TRBD1,TRBV6-8,.,TRBJ2-2,TGTGCCAGCAGCCCGAACTACTATCAGGGGGCAACCGGGGAGCTGTTTTTT,CASSPNYYQGATGELFF
.,TRBV20-1,.,TRBJ2-3,TGCAGTGCCCCCGAGGGGGGGGGAGATACGCAGTATTTT,CSAPEGGGDTQYF
.,TRBV6-2/TRBV6-3,.,TRBJ1-1,TGTGCCAGCGGCCTCAGGGTGGCCGAAGCTTTCTTT,CASGLRVAEAFF
TRBD2,TRBV7-9,.,TRBJ2-1,TGTGCCAGCAGCCCAGGACTAGCGGGGTTCTCCTACAATGAGCAGTTCTTC,CASSPGLAGFSYNEQFF
TRBD1,TRBV7-8,many,TRBJ2-5,TGTGCCAGCAGCGCCGGGACAGGGTCGGGGGAGACCCAGTACTTC,CASSAGTGSGETQYF
TRBD2,TRBV5-6,many,TRBJ2-1,TGTGCCAGCAGCTTGGCCGCGTTTAGCGGGGCCCGGAATCGGAATGAGCAGTTCTTC,CASSLAAFSGARNRNEQFF
.,TRBV7-3,many,TRBJ1-6,TGTGCCAGCAGTTTAATGGACAGTAGGAATTCACCCCTCCACTTT,CASSLMDSRNSPLHF
.,TRBV12-3/TRBV12-4,many,TRBJ1-1,TGTGCCAGCAAACCCATGGTGACTGAAGCTTTCTTT,CASKPMVTEAFF
.,TRBV20-1,many,TRBJ1-2,TGCAGTGCTAGAAGACAGGATGGCTACACCTTC,CSARRQDGYTF
.,TRBV28,many,TRBJ1-5,TGTGCCAGCAGCCCTTTCCGAGTGGCTAGCAATCAGCCCCAGCATTTT,CASSPFRVASNQPQHF
.,TRBV5-5,many,TRBJ2-1,TGTGCCAGCAGCCATGAAGGGACATATTCCTACAATGAGCAGTTCTTC,CASSHEGTYSYNEQFF
.,TRBV7-9,few,TRBJ2-7,TGTGCCAGCAGCCTCAAGTACGAGCAGTACTTC,CASSLKYEQYF